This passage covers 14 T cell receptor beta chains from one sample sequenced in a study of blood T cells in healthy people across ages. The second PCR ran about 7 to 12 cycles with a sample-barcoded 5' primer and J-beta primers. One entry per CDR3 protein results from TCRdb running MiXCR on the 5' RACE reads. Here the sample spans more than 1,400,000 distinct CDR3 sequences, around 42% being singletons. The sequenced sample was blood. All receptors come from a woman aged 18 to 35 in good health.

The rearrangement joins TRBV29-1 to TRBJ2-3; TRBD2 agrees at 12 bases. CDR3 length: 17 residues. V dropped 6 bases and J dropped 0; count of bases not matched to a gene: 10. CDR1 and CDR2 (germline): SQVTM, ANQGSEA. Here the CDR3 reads CSVGGLAGTSSTDTQYF. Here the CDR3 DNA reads TGCAGCGTCGGAGGACTAGCGGGGACCTCTAGCACAGATACGCAGTATTTT.

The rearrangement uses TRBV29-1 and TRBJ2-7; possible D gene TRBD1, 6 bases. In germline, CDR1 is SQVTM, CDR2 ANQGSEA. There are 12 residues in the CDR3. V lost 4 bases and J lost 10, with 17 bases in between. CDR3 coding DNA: TGCAGCGTTGTAGGGGGATTCGGGATTCAGTACTTC. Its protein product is CSVVGGFGIQYF.

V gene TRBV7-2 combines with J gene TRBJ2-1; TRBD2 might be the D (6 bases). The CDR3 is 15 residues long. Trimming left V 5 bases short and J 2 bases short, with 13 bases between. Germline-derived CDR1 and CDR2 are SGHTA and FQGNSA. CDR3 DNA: TGTGCCAGCAGCCGGAGGGGACTCGCCTACAATGAGCAGTTCTTC. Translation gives CASSRRGLAYNEQFF.

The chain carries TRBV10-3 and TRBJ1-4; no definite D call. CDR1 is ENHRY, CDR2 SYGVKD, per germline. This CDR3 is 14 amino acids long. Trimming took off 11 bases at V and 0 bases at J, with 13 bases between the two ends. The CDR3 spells CAAREGATNEKLFF. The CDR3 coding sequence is TGTGCCGCGAGGGAGGGAGCAACTAATGAAAAACTGTTTTTT.

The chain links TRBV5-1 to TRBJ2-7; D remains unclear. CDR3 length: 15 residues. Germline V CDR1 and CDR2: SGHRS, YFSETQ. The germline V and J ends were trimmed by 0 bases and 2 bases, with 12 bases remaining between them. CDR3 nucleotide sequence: TGCGCCAGCAGCTTGGTGGGCGACGGCACCTACGAGCAGTACTTC. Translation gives CASSLVGDGTYEQYF.

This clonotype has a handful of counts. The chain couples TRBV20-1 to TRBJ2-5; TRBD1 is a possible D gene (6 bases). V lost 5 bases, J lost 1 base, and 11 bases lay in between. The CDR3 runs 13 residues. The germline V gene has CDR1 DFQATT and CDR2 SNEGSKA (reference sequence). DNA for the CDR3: TGCAGTGCTGAGCGGACAGCCCAAGAGACCCAGTACTTC. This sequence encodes CSAERTAQETQYF.

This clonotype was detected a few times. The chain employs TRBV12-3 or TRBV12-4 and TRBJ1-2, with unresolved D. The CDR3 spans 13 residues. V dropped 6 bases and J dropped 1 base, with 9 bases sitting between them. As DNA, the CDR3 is TGTGCCAGCAGATTCGACAATAACTATGGCTACACCTTC. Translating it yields CASRFDNNYGYTF.

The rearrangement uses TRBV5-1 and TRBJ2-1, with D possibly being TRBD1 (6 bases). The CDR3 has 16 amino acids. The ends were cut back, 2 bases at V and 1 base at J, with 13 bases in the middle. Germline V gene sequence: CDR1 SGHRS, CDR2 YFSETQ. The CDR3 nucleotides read TGCGCCAGCAGCTTACAGGGAGATCCATCCTACAATGAGCAGTTCTTC. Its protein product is CASSLQGDPSYNEQFF.

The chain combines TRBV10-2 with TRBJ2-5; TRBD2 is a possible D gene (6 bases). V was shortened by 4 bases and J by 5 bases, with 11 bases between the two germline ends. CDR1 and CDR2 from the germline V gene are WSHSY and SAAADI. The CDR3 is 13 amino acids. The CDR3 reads CASSVGRPETQYF. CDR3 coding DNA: TGCGCCAGCAGTGTGGGGAGGCCGGAGACCCAGTACTTC.

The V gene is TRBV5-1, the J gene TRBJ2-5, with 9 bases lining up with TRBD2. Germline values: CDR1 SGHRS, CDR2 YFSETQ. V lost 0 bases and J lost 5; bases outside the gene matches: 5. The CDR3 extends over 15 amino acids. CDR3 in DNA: TGCGCCAGCAGCTTGGCGGTAGGACTAGCGGAGACCCAGTACTTC. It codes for CASSLAVGLAETQYF.

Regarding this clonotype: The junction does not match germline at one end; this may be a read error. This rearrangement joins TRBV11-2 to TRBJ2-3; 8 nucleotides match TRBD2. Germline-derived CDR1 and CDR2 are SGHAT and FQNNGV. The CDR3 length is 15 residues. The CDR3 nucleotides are TGTGCCAGCAGCCCCCGACTAGCGAGCATAGATACGCAGTATTTT. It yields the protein CASSPRLASIDTQYF.

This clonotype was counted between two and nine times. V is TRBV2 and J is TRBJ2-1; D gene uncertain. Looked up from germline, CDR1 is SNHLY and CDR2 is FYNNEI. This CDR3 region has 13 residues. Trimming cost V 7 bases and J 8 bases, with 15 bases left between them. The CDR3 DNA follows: TGTGCCAGCAAGGCAGGAGATTCGGATGAGCAGTTCTTC. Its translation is CASKAGDSDEQFF.

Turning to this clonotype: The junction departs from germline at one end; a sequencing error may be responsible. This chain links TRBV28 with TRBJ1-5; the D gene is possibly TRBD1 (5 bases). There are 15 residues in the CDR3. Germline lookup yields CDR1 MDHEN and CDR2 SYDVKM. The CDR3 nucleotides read TGTGCCAGCAGTCTGGGGGTCGCAGGGAGGAAGCCCCGGCATTTT. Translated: CASSLGVAGRKPRHF.

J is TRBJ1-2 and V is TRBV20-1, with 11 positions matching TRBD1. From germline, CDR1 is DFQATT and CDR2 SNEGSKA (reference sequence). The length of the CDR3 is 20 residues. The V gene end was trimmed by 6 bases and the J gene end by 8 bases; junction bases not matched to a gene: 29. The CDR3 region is CSATSGTGGIDDDSWRGYTF. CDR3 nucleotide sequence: TGCAGTGCCACGAGCGGGACAGGGGGAATTGACGACGACTCCTGGAGAGGCTACACCTTC.